Detailed here is one T cell receptor (beta chain). Its antigen is still unknown. This may stem from a read error, because a much larger clone lies one nucleotide away. This sample was taken from a study of response to subunit inactivated influenza vaccine. MiXCR, applied by TCRdb to the RT-PCR reads, yields one record per CDR3 protein. The data show about 500,000 distinct CDR3 sequences, 10% to 15% seen once. From germline, CDR1 is DFQATT and CDR2 SNEGSKA (reference sequence). The length of the CDR3 is 16 residues. General study points: Every seasonal influenza vaccination brings in few new T cells, the authors suggested.

The source of this sequence is a man aged 45 to 65 who received an inactivated influenza vaccine. The sequencing here drew on PBMCs from blood, taken roughly 46 days after vaccination. The rearrangement uses TRBV20-1 and TRBJ2-6; D may correspond to TRBD1 or TRBD2 (5 bases each). The CDR3 loop is CCARDKGPHRANVLTF. CDR3 in DNA: TGCTGTGCTAGAGACAAGGGACCGCATAGGGCCAACGTCCTGACTTTC.